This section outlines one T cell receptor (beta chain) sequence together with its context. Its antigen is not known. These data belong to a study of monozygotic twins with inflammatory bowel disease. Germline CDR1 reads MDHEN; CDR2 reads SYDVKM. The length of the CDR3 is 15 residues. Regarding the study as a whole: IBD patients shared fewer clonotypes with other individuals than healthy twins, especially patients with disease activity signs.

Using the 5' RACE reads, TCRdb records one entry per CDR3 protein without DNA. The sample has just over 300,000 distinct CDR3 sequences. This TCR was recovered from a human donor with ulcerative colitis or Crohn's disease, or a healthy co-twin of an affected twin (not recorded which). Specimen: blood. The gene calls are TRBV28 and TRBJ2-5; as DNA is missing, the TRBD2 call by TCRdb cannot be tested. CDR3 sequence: CASSFVAMGGETQYF.